A single sample is the source of the 8 T cell receptor beta chains below, sequenced in a study of control samples from healthy donors and cancer patients. Profiling relied on immunoSEQ multiplex PCR, and the TCRdb table lists in-frame clones only, not all of them. Of 150,000 to 200,000 clones in the sample, 85% to 95% were seen once. Specimen: blood. These receptors were obtained from a woman aged 40 to 55 in good health.

This chain uses TRBV6-5 with TRBJ2-5; possibly TRBD1 for D (6 bases). With 6 bases removed from V and 5 bases from J, the gap between germline ends came to 10 bases. Germline values: CDR1 MNHEY, CDR2 SVGAGI. CDR3 length: 12 amino acids. The CDR3 nucleotides read TGTGCCAGCAGCGGACAGATGGAGACCCAGTACTTC. Its translation is CASSGQMETQYF.

The chain combines TRBV5-5 with TRBJ2-3, with D perhaps TRBD1 (6 bases). Per the germline V gene, CDR1 is SGHKS and CDR2 is YYEKEE (reference sequence). Trimming left V 4 bases short and J 4 bases short, with 13 bases between. The length of the CDR3 is 14 residues. CDR3 nucleotide sequence: TGTGCCAGCAGCCCCGGGACATCTGCAGATACGCAGTATTTT. The encoded protein is CASSPGTSADTQYF. Complete variable domain (other parts from reference TRBV5-5 and TRBJ2-3): DAGVTQSPTHLIKTRGQQVTLRCSPISGHKSVSWYQQVLGQGPQFIFQYYEKEERGRGNFPDRFSARQFPNYSSELNVNALLLGDSALYLCASSPGTSADTQYFGPGTRLTVL.

V gene TRBV4-2 combines with J gene TRBJ1-5; 11 bases fit TRBD1. V shed 3 bases and J 2 bases; nucleotides not matched to a gene: 0. The CDR3 is made up of 15 amino acids. CDR1 is LGHNA, CDR2 YNFKEQ, per germline. The chain's CDR3 is CASSQGQGGNQPQHF. CDR3 nucleotides: TGTGCCAGCAGCCAGGGACAGGGGGGCAATCAGCCCCAGCATTTT.

This chain connects TRBV7-2 to TRBJ1-1, with D perhaps matching TRBD1 (5 bases). The CDR3 loop spans 13 amino acids. With 4 bases removed from V and 0 bases from J, the gap between germline ends came to 6 bases. Germline V lookup: CDR1 SGHTA, CDR2 FQGNSA. The CDR3 DNA follows: TGTGCCAGCAGCTCAGGGCTGAACACTGAAGCTTTCTTT. It yields the protein CASSSGLNTEAFF. The full variable domain, rest sourced from reference TRBV7-2 and TRBJ1-1, is GAGVSQSPSNKVTEKGKDVELRCDPISGHTALYWYRQSLGQGLEFLIYFQGNSAPDKSGLPSDRFSAERTGGSVSTLTIQRTQQEDSAVYLCASSSGLNTEAFFGQGTRLTVV.

The rearrangement links TRBV7-2 to TRBJ1-5; 9 bases agree with TRBD1. The CDR3 has 16 amino acids. The V gene's germline CDR1 is SGHTA and CDR2 FQGNSA. V trimming: 5 bases; J trimming: 6 bases; junction bases outside the gene matches: 11. The CDR3 loop reads CASSRGNRGLVQPQHF. CDR3 bases: TGTGCCAGCAGCAGAGGGAACAGGGGGCTAGTTCAGCCCCAGCATTTT.

This clone was observed a few times. The rearrangement links TRBV15 to TRBJ2-6; D not certain. The CDR3 consists of 16 residues. Germline lookup yields CDR1 LNHNV and CDR2 YYDKDF (reference sequence). V lost 0 bases to trimming and J lost 0 bases, with 6 bases between them. The CDR3 bases are TGTGCCACCAGCAGAGATCCTTTCTCTGGGGCCAACGTCCTGACTTTC. Its translation is CATSRDPFSGANVLTF. The whole variable domain, filled in from reference TRBV15 and TRBJ2-6, reads DAMVIQNPRYQVTQFGKPVTLSCSQTLNHNVMYWYQQKSSQAPKLLFHYYDKDFNNEADTPDNFQSRRPNTSFCFLDIRSPGLGDTAMYLCATSRDPFSGANVLTFGAGSRLTVL.

The chain carries TRBV4-2 and TRBJ1-3; possible D gene TRBD1, 5 bases. Looked up from germline, CDR1 is LGHNA and CDR2 is YNFKEQ. The CDR3 has 16 residues. Trimming pared 0 bases from V and 2 bases from J, leaving 11 bases between. DNA of the CDR3: TGTGCCAGCAGCCAAGAACGTGGGGCTACTGGAAACACCATATATTTT. Its protein product is CASSQERGATGNTIYF.

V usage is TRBV18 and J usage is TRBJ2-7; 7 bases fit TRBD1. There are 14 residues in the CDR3. The ends lost 3 bases at V and 3 bases at J; junction bases unmatched: 5. CDR1 is KGHSH, CDR2 LQKENI, per germline. CDR3: CASSPSQGDYEQYF. CDR3 nucleotide sequence: TGTGCCAGCTCACCCTCTCAGGGGGACTACGAGCAGTACTTC.